This T cell receptor (beta chain) originates from a study of shared clonotypes between healthy human individuals. Trimming took 5 bases from V and 3 from J, leaving 19 bases between them. Germline CDR1 and CDR2: SGHVS and FQNEAQ. The CDR3 consists of 17 residues. Method: immunoSEQ multiplex PCR; TCRdb's copy keeps in-frame clones and lacks some. The sample lists around 1,000,000 clones; 60% to 80% were seen once. The V gene is TRBV7-8, the J gene TRBJ2-2; tentative D call: TRBD1 (8 bases). Source material: memory CD4+ T cells from PBMCs. Described subset: CD45RA-negative fraction. The source of this sequence is a man younger than 30 in good health. Some clones in this sample may be carry-over from other donors' samples. CDR3 bases: TGTGCCAGCAGCCCCTTGAGCGGGACAGGTCACACCGGGGAGCTGTTTTTT. It is translated as CASSPLSGTGHTGELFF.